The 30 T cell receptor beta chains presented below share a single source sample, sequenced in a study of blood T cells in healthy people across ages. Next came a second PCR, run for roughly 7 to 12 cycles, which used a sample-barcoded 5' primer along with a J-beta primer mix. TCRdb called the 5' RACE reads again in MiXCR, with one record for every CDR3 protein. The sample holds about 400,000 distinct CDR3 sequences; 45% to 60% are singletons and the top ten take about 54%. Sequencing was performed on blood. Receptors were obtained from a man aged 55 to 70 in good health.

V and J are TRBV12-3 or TRBV12-4 and TRBJ2-6; tentatively, D is TRBD1 or TRBD2 (5 bases each). The CDR3 is 16 residues long. V lost 3 bases, J lost 0 bases, and 9 bases lay in between. The DNA for the CDR3 is TGTGCCAGCAGTTTCAATGGGGGCTCTGGGGCCAACGTCCTGACTTTC. Its translation: CASSFNGGSGANVLTF.

This clonotype was detected a few times. Written as DNA, the CDR3 is TGTGCCAGCAGCTCAGGGGGCGCGAACTATGGCTACACCTTC. Protein product: CASSSGGANYGYTF. The gene calls are TRBV7-9 and TRBJ1-2; TRBD1 matches at 8 bases. Trimming at V came to 4 bases and at J to 2 bases, leaving 3 bases not matched to a gene. This CDR3 spans 14 amino acids. Germline CDR1 and CDR2: SEHNR and FQNEAQ (reference sequence).

The chain uses TRBV7-9 and TRBJ2-5; 8 bases fit TRBD1. CDR1 and CDR2 (germline): SEHNR, FQNEAQ (reference sequence). This CDR3 has 14 residues. Trimming removed 1 base from V and 5 bases from J; junction bases left unmatched: 3. The CDR3 nucleotides are TGTGCCAGCAGCTTAGGACAGGGGCATGAGACCCAGTACTTC. Translating it yields CASSLGQGHETQYF. The complete variable domain, with remaining parts taken from reference TRBV7-9 and TRBJ2-5, reads DTGVSQNPRHKITKRGQNVTFRCDPISEHNRLYWYRQTLGQGPEFLTYFQNEAQLEKSRLLSDRFSAERPKGSFSTLEIQRTEQGDSAMYLCASSLGQGHETQYFGPGTRLLVL.

This rearrangement joins TRBV5-1 to TRBJ2-5; possibly TRBD1 for D (5 bases). Trimming removed 4 bases from V and 0 bases from J, with 7 bases in between. CDR1 is SGHRS, CDR2 YFSETQ, per germline. CDR3 length: 13 residues. CDR3 DNA: TGCGCCAGCAGCCACAGGTACCAAGAGACCCAGTACTTC. Its protein product is CASSHRYQETQYF.

This clonotype occurred a few times. The V call is TRBV6-1, the J call TRBJ2-5; D unresolved. V lost 8 bases to trimming and J lost 3 bases, with 4 bases between them. The CDR3 spans 10 residues. Germline CDR1 reads MNHNS; CDR2 reads SASEGT. The CDR3 region has the DNA TGTGCCAGCCTAAAAGAGACCCAGTACTTC. It codes for CASLKETQYF.

This clonotype appeared a few times. The chain combines TRBV10-3 with TRBJ2-7; perhaps TRBD1 as D (6 bases). This CDR3 contains 13 residues. V gave up 6 bases and J gave up 1 base, with 10 bases separating them. Germline V gene data show CDR1 as ENHRY and CDR2 as SYGVKD. CDR3 bases: TGTGCCATCAGACAGGGTGGGTCCTACGAGCAGTACTTC. It translates to CAIRQGGSYEQYF.

With regard to this clonotype: A read error may account for a junction end that differs from germline. V and J are TRBV20-1 and TRBJ1-2, with 10 bases lining up with TRBD1. This CDR3 comprises 12 residues. Germline CDR1 DFQATT, CDR2 SNEGSKA (reference sequence). Here the CDR3 reads CSARGTGEGYTF. The DNA of the CDR3 is TGCAGCGCTAGGGGGACAGGGGAAGGCTACACCTTC.

This chain connects TRBV29-1 to TRBJ2-7; 8 bases fit TRBD1. V gave up 6 bases and J gave up 0 bases; unmatched junction bases: 4. Germline CDR1 reads SQVTM; CDR2 reads ANQGSEA. The length of the CDR3 is 13 residues. The CDR3 DNA sequence: TGCAGCGTGAGACAGGGGTCCTCCTACGAGCAGTACTTC. This gives the protein CSVRQGSSYEQYF.

CDR3 nucleotides: TGTGCCAGCAATTCTCAGGGGGCCCCCTACGAGCAGTACTTC. Residues: CASNSQGAPYEQYF. V and J are TRBV27 and TRBJ2-7, with 8 positions matching TRBD1. Trimming removed 7 bases from V and 2 bases from J; junction bases left unmatched: 7. Germline assignment: CDR1 MNHEY and CDR2 SMNVEV (reference sequence). The CDR3 extends over 14 amino acids.

This clonotype was counted a few times. The chain joins TRBV7-2 to TRBJ1-6, with a possible D match to TRBD1 (5 bases). V lost 5 bases and J lost 6, with 11 bases in between. CDR1 is SGHTA, CDR2 FQGNSA, per germline. The CDR3 is 14 amino acids. The CDR3: CASSTDSGNSPLHF. CDR3 DNA sequence: TGTGCCAGCAGCACCGACAGTGGTAATTCACCCCTCCACTTT.

This clonotype occurred a few times. The V gene is TRBV20-1, the J gene TRBJ2-7, with D maybe TRBD2 (6 bases). The CDR3 totals 14 residues. Germline CDR1 is DFQATT and CDR2 is SNEGSKA (reference sequence). V gave up 1 base and J gave up 4 bases, with 14 bases separating them. CDR3 in amino acids: CSARGLGEIYEQYF. Here the CDR3 DNA reads TGCAGTGCTAGAGGACTAGGAGAGATATACGAGCAGTACTTC.

This clonotype was observed a few times. V is TRBV7-2 and J is TRBJ2-7; possible D gene TRBD2, 6 bases. The CDR3 covers 15 residues. Germline CDR1 SGHTA, CDR2 FQGNSA. Trimming left V 2 bases short and J 3 bases short, with 14 bases between. The CDR3 nucleotides are TGTGCCAGCAGCTTAATGGTAGCGGATATCTACGAGCAGTACTTC. It translates to CASSLMVADIYEQYF.

This clonotype was seen ten or more times. The J gene is TRBJ2-1, the V gene TRBV11-3; TRBD1 matches at 9 bases. CDR3 length: 15 amino acids. Germline values: CDR1 SGHNT, CDR2 YENEEA. V lost 5 bases to trimming and J lost 8 bases; unmatched junction nucleotides: 10. The CDR3 DNA sequence: TGTGCCAGCAGCCACGGACAGGGGCTTGGTGATGAGCAGTTCTTC. Protein: CASSHGQGLGDEQFF.

This clonotype came up a few times. The chain employs TRBV28 and TRBJ2-7; 12 bases fit TRBD2. Looked up from germline, CDR1 is MDHEN and CDR2 is SYDVKM. There are 16 residues in the CDR3. With 5 bases clipped from V and 3 bases from J, the junction kept 8 bases outside the gene matches. The CDR3 coding sequence is TGTGCCAGCAGTGAACTGACTAGCGGGAGAAGCTACGAGCAGTACTTC. As protein: CASSELTSGRSYEQYF.

This clonotype was detected only a few times. The chain couples TRBV3-1 to TRBJ2-1; TRBD1 aligns across 7 bases. The CDR3 has 15 residues. Germline lookup yields CDR1 LGHDT and CDR2 YNNKEL (reference sequence). The V segment lost 8 bases and the J segment 2 bases; nucleotides outside the gene matches: 9. The CDR3 nucleotides read TGTGCCAGCGGGCCAGACAGGGTCCCCTACAATGAGCAGTTCTTC. Its protein product is CASGPDRVPYNEQFF.

The genes are TRBV29-1 and TRBJ2-5; D gene uncertain. CDR1 and CDR2 from the germline V gene are SQVTM and ANQGSEA. V dropped 7 bases and J dropped 5 bases, with 11 bases sitting between them. The CDR3 runs 11 residues. The CDR3 DNA follows: TGCAGCGGAACCCCCTTGGAGACCCAGTACTTC. Translation: CSGTPLETQYF.

As for this clonotype: A much bigger clone sits one base away, suggesting this may be a read error. The gene calls are TRBV11-2 and TRBJ2-5; 9 bases map to TRBD1. From germline, CDR1 is SGHAT and CDR2 FQNNGV. The CDR3 contains 13 residues. V was pared by 4 bases and J by 13 bases, with 10 bases of the junction left unmatched. The CDR3 here is CASSWDRVYELYF. The CDR3 DNA reads as TGTGCCAGCAGCTGGGACAGGGTCTACGAGCTGTACTTC.

This clonotype showed up many times. The chain joins TRBV7-2 to TRBJ2-3; D is unresolved. Germline-derived CDR1 and CDR2 are SGHTA and FQGNSA. The V gene lost 7 bases and the J gene lost 2 bases, with 13 bases spanning the gap. The CDR3 has 14 residues. DNA of the CDR3: TGTGCCAGCACCCGATACGGACCCACAGATACGCAGTATTTT. Protein: CASTRYGPTDTQYF.

The chain has TRBV20-1 and TRBJ2-4, with 7 positions matching TRBD1. The CDR3 runs to 13 residues. V trimming: 0 bases; J trimming: 11 bases; junction bases outside the gene matches: 7. Germline assignment: CDR1 DFQATT and CDR2 SNEGSKA (reference sequence). The CDR3 region is CSARDREGQVQYF. In DNA, the CDR3 is TGCAGTGCTAGAGATCGCGAAGGACAGGTTCAGTACTTC.

This chain links TRBV29-1 with TRBJ1-5; 7 positions agree with TRBD1. Germline lookup yields CDR1 SQVTM and CDR2 ANQGSEA. The CDR3 contains 13 residues. The V segment lost 4 bases and the J segment 5 bases; nucleotides outside the gene matches: 5. For the CDR3, the DNA is TGCAGCGTTGGGGGGACAGCTGATCAGCCCCAGCATTTT. Translated, it gives CSVGGTADQPQHF.

The rearrangement joins TRBV20-1 to TRBJ2-5; the D is unclear. This CDR3 comprises 15 residues. V lost 4 bases, J lost 1 base, and 16 bases lay in between. CDR1 is DFQATT, CDR2 SNEGSKA, per germline (reference sequence). The CDR3 coding sequence is TGCAGTGCTACTCTGTTGGGCCCTCGCCAAGAGACCCAGTACTTC. Protein: CSATLLGPRQETQYF.

This clonotype showed up just a few times. The chain employs TRBV21-1 and TRBJ2-7; no check of the table's D call, TRBD1, against the DNA was made. TRBV21-1 is a pseudogene locus. CDR3 length equals 17 residues. CDR3 DNA: TGTGCCAGCAGCAAAGGGGGCGCCCTCGGGGCCTGCTACGAGCAGTACTTC. Translating gives CASSKGGALGACYEQYF.

V is TRBV4-3 and J is TRBJ2-6; D is tentatively TRBD1 or TRBD2 (5 bases each). This CDR3 comprises 17 residues. Per germline, CDR1 LGHNA and CDR2 YSLEER. Trimming left V 4 bases short and J 2 bases short, with 15 bases between. CDR3 residues: CASSRTTGPTGANVLTF. CDR3 DNA sequence: TGCGCCAGCAGCCGAACGACGGGGCCCACTGGGGCCAACGTCCTGACTTTC.

The gene calls are TRBV20-1 and TRBJ2-3; perhaps TRBD1 as D (6 bases). Germline CDR1 is DFQATT and CDR2 is SNEGSKA (reference sequence). The CDR3 length is 14 residues. Trimming stripped 3 bases from V and 6 bases from J, with 16 bases between. The CDR3 DNA follows: TGCAGTGCTAGCGAGGCAGGGGAGACGGATACGCAGTATTTT. Translated, it gives CSASEAGETDTQYF.

The chain uses TRBV27 and TRBJ2-7; possibly TRBD2 for D (6 bases). The V and J ends lost 6 bases and 2 bases respectively, with 11 bases between them. The CDR3 runs to 13 residues. The germline CDR1 and CDR2 sequences are MNHEY and SMNVEV (reference sequence). The CDR3 spells CASSPWGAYEQYF. The CDR3 DNA sequence: TGTGCCAGCAGCCCCTGGGGGGCCTACGAGCAGTACTTC.

This chain links TRBV5-1 with TRBJ2-3; tentative D call: TRBD1 (5 bases). This CDR3 has 16 residues. Deletions cut 0 bases from V and 2 bases from J, with 13 bases between. Germline assignment: CDR1 SGHRS and CDR2 YFSETQ. The CDR3 sequence is CASSLDGQGPTDTQYF. CDR3 bases: TGCGCCAGCAGCTTGGATGGGCAGGGCCCCACAGATACGCAGTATTTT.

CDR3 region: CASSCQREATNSYEQYF. The CDR3 coding sequence is TGTGCCAGCAGCTGCCAGCGGGAGGCGACTAACTCCTACGAGCAGTACTTC. This chain links TRBV13 with TRBJ2-7, with 9 bases lining up with TRBD2. This CDR3 is 17 amino acids long. Germline V gene sequence: CDR1 PRHDT, CDR2 FYEKMQ (reference sequence). V lost 4 bases and J lost 0; bases outside the gene matches: 10.

This clonotype was recorded a few times. The chain has TRBV20-1 and TRBJ1-5; a weak D match, TRBD1 (5 bases). Germline CDR1 DFQATT, CDR2 SNEGSKA (reference sequence). Trimming cost V 2 bases and J 3 bases, with 8 bases left between them. The CDR3 sequence is 13 residues long. The CDR3 region is CSARLGPNQPQHF. As DNA, the CDR3 is TGCAGTGCTAGATTGGGGCCCAATCAGCCCCAGCATTTT.

This chain uses TRBV6-5 with TRBJ2-2; 11 nucleotides line up with TRBD2. This CDR3 has 17 residues. With V trimmed by 0 bases and J by 6 bases, 6 bases remained unmatched. Germline CDR1 MNHEY, CDR2 SVGAGI. The CDR3 bases are TGTGCCAGCAGTTACTCGATTCTAGCGGGAGGTGCCGGGGAGCTGTTTTTT. Protein: CASSYSILAGGAGELFF.

A few counts support this clonotype. The chain has TRBV5-4 and TRBJ2-4; TRBD1 matches 9 bases. The V segment lost 2 bases and the J segment 0 bases; nucleotides outside the gene matches: 6. This CDR3 spans 17 amino acids. CDR1 and CDR2 from the germline V gene are SGHNT and YYREEE (reference sequence). As DNA, the CDR3 is TGTGCCAGCAGCTTATACTCGGACAGGGGAGCCAAAAACATTCAGTACTTC. It codes for CASSLYSDRGAKNIQYF.